These T cell receptor beta chains were read from a single sample in a study of T-cell memory formation after mild COVID-19. Each CDR3 protein gets one entry after TCRdb re-called the 5' RACE reads with MiXCR. Of under 150,000 distinct CDR3 sequences in the sample, about 20% were seen once. The specimen was PBMCs or a T cell subset sorted from them (not recorded which). These receptors originate from a man between 18 and 29 years old who had mild COVID-19 (a few samples of this study predate the infection). Cell type and time point are not known. The CDR3 runs from the conserved cysteine through the conserved F or W. The order of the fields is D gene, V gene, CDR3 length, CDR3 protein. The D gene is left open where the match is weak.

d_gene: NA
v_gene: TRBV6-2/TRBV6-3
len: 15
CDR3aa: CASSHKGRDYQPQHF

d_gene: NA
v_gene: TRBV7-9
len: 14
CDR3aa: CASSLEAGRDEQFF

d_gene: TRBD2
v_gene: TRBV6-2/TRBV6-3
len: 17
CDR3aa: CASSYFGTSGVGNEQFF

d_gene: TRBD1
v_gene: TRBV7-9
len: 13
CDR3aa: CASRDRVDGEQFF

d_gene: TRBD2
v_gene: TRBV4-2
len: 19
CDR3aa: CASSYRGTSGGMETGELFF

d_gene: NA
v_gene: TRBV20-1
len: 13
CDR3aa: CSALRGGNTEAFF

d_gene: TRBD2
v_gene: TRBV27
len: 14
CDR3aa: CASLPAGVYNEQFF

d_gene: NA
v_gene: TRBV24-1
len: 13
CDR3aa: CATSVDRAYGYTF

d_gene: NA
v_gene: TRBV2
len: 13
CDR3aa: CASSVYRDQPQHF

d_gene: NA
v_gene: TRBV12-5
len: 14
CDR3aa: CASGLKAGSDTQYF

d_gene: TRBD2
v_gene: TRBV12-5
len: 13
CDR3aa: CASELSGGRTQYF

d_gene: NA
v_gene: TRBV9
len: 16
CDR3aa: CASSVEGSTFSYEQYF

d_gene: NA
v_gene: TRBV5-1
len: 16
CDR3aa: CASRNNQGLGTDTQYF

d_gene: NA
v_gene: TRBV5-1
len: 15
CDR3aa: CASSLEGVTTDTQYF

d_gene: NA
v_gene: TRBV29-1
len: 10
CDR3aa: CSVGSNEQFF

d_gene: NA
v_gene: TRBV4-3
len: 14
CDR3aa: CASSRSQGLQPQHF

d_gene: NA
v_gene: TRBV9
len: 12
CDR3aa: CASSQGSHTQYF

d_gene: NA
v_gene: TRBV4-1
len: 15
CDR3aa: CASSQTLAPADEQYF

d_gene: NA
v_gene: TRBV29-1
len: 13
CDR3aa: CSAEGVNYNEQFF

d_gene: NA
v_gene: TRBV3-1
len: 12
CDR3aa: CASSHQGKAQYF

d_gene: NA
v_gene: TRBV27
len: 19
CDR3aa: CASSLYYARSATGSSEQYF

d_gene: NA
v_gene: TRBV29-1
len: 11
CDR3aa: CSVQGTYEQYF

d_gene: NA
v_gene: TRBV7-9
len: 15
CDR3aa: CATRSGPIAKNIQYF

d_gene: NA
v_gene: TRBV7-9
len: 14
CDR3aa: CASSPKGRTDTQYF

d_gene: NA
v_gene: TRBV4-1
len: 13
CDR3aa: CASSQAQGDEQFF

d_gene: NA
v_gene: TRBV23-1
len: 16
CDR3aa: CASGDRACGREHEQYF

d_gene: NA
v_gene: TRBV29-1
len: 12
CDR3aa: CSVVSANTEAFF

d_gene: NA
v_gene: TRBV5-1
len: 17
CDR3aa: CASSLGLVGATMFEQFF

d_gene: TRBD1
v_gene: TRBV6-6
len: 14
CDR3aa: CASSHRGQGYEQYF

d_gene: NA
v_gene: TRBV20-1
len: 14
CDR3aa: CSASYSRRTDTQYF

d_gene: NA
v_gene: TRBV6-2/TRBV6-3
len: 13
CDR3aa: CASSSGGEETQYF

d_gene: TRBD2
v_gene: TRBV12-3/TRBV12-4
len: 18
CDR3aa: CASSFNWGGDSAGHEQFF

d_gene: NA
v_gene: TRBV9
len: 13
CDR3aa: CASTPGPGDVLTF

d_gene: NA
v_gene: TRBV12-3/TRBV12-4
len: 13
CDR3aa: CASTPFERNIQYF

d_gene: NA
v_gene: TRBV5-1
len: 13
CDR3aa: CASSLRANTEAFF

d_gene: TRBD1
v_gene: TRBV27
len: 15
CDR3aa: CASSPRTGELKTQYF

d_gene: NA
v_gene: TRBV29-1
len: 12
CDR3aa: CSVEDPSGAAFF

d_gene: NA
v_gene: TRBV12-3/TRBV12-4
len: 11
CDR3aa: CASSSGVGTTF

d_gene: NA
v_gene: TRBV7-3
len: 15
CDR3aa: CASSSRASSYNEQFF

d_gene: NA
v_gene: TRBV5-1
len: 15
CDR3aa: CASRPSHRLYRELFF

d_gene: NA
v_gene: TRBV20-1
len: 14
CDR3aa: CSARDRSSTDTQYF

d_gene: TRBD2
v_gene: TRBV28
len: 15
CDR3aa: CASSSYRGGVDTQYF

d_gene: NA
v_gene: TRBV11-2
len: 12
CDR3aa: CASSDGTIGQHF

d_gene: NA
v_gene: TRBV9
len: 12
CDR3aa: CASSMDTHEQFF

d_gene: NA
v_gene: TRBV14
len: 14
CDR3aa: CASSPGHPGETQYF

d_gene: TRBD1
v_gene: TRBV11-2
len: 18
CDR3aa: CASSWSWTGKTGANVLTF

d_gene: NA
v_gene: TRBV14
len: 14
CDR3aa: CASSAGRYADTQYF

d_gene: NA
v_gene: TRBV7-3
len: 15
CDR3aa: CASSSSGLNTGELFF

d_gene: NA
v_gene: TRBV6-2/TRBV6-3
len: 16
CDR3aa: CASSGTESSGANVLTF

d_gene: TRBD1
v_gene: TRBV11-2
len: 16
CDR3aa: CASTSGTGTSTGELFF

d_gene: TRBD2
v_gene: TRBV6-5
len: 17
CDR3aa: CASSYFGTSRGTDTQYF

d_gene: NA
v_gene: TRBV5-6
len: 14
CDR3aa: CASSLYRGTDTQYF

d_gene: TRBD1
v_gene: TRBV29-1
len: 13
CDR3aa: CSARTGTGFGYTF

d_gene: NA
v_gene: TRBV20-1
len: 15
CDR3aa: CSARPYRDMRNTQYF

d_gene: NA
v_gene: TRBV5-4
len: 12
CDR3aa: CASSLVDRGYTF